One and the same sample provided the 18 T cell receptor beta chains below, sequenced in a study of blood T cell repertoires in COVID-19. Profiling relied on immunoSEQ multiplex PCR, and the TCRdb table lists in-frame clones only, not all of them. The sample has about 120,000 clones, about 89% seen once. Material for sequencing was peripheral blood. The receptors stem from a human donor with acute or convalescent COVID-19. The donor label of this sample is uncertain.

The rearrangement joins TRBV9 to TRBJ2-2; D gene ambiguous. The CDR3 has 14 residues. Deletions cut 0 bases from V and 4 bases from J, with 7 bases between. Germline CDR1 is SGDLS and CDR2 is YYNGEE. CDR3 sequence reads: CASSVGFGTGELFF. The DNA for the CDR3 is TGTGCCAGCAGCGTAGGATTCGGCACCGGGGAGCTGTTTTTT.

V and J are TRBV7-2 and TRBJ2-7; tentatively, D is TRBD2 (6 bases). V was pared by 0 bases and J by 9 bases, with 15 bases between. This CDR3 has 14 amino acids. Per germline, CDR1 SGHTA and CDR2 FQGNSA. This CDR3 reads CASSLATAGSRQYF. The CDR3 region has the DNA TGTGCCAGCAGCTTAGCGACAGCGGGCTCGAGGCAGTACTTC.

V usage is TRBV28 and J usage is TRBJ1-5; D unclear. CDR3 size: 13 residues. Trimming took off 7 bases at V and 0 bases at J, with 7 bases between the two ends. The V gene's germline CDR1 is MDHEN and CDR2 SYDVKM. As DNA, the CDR3 is TGTGCCAGCACCCAGTATAGCAATCAGCCCCAGCATTTT. It yields the protein CASTQYSNQPQHF.

The chain links TRBV6-6 to TRBJ1-2; D ambiguous. This CDR3 contains 12 residues. From germline, CDR1 is MNHNY and CDR2 SVGAGI (reference sequence). The ends were cut back, 6 bases at V and 3 bases at J, with 8 bases in the middle. The CDR3 protein is CASRASDYGYTF. CDR3 in DNA: TGTGCCAGCAGGGCTTCCGACTATGGCTACACCTTC.

This clone was recorded only once. The chain links TRBV5-4 to TRBJ1-1, with 10 bases aligning to TRBD1. V shed 4 bases and J 1 base; nucleotides not matched to a gene: 4. The CDR3 loop spans 15 amino acids. The germline V gene encodes CDR1 SGHNT and CDR2 YYREEE (reference sequence). CDR3 sequence (DNA): TGTGCCAGCAGCCGGACAGGGGGACGGAACACTGAAGCTTTCTTT. Amino acids: CASSRTGGRNTEAFF. The full variable domain, with the rest looked up from reference TRBV5-4 and TRBJ1-1, is ETGVTQSPTHLIKTRGQQVTLRCSSQSGHNTVSWYQQALGQGPQFIFQYYREEENGRGNFPPRFSGLQFPNYSSELNVNALELDDSALYLCASSRTGGRNTEAFFGQGTRLTVV.

This clone was detected once. The V gene is TRBV30, the J gene TRBJ2-5, with D hard to call. The CDR3 length is 12 residues. Germline V gene sequence: CDR1 GTSNPN, CDR2 SVGIG (reference sequence). V dropped 2 bases and J dropped 5 bases, with 9 bases sitting between them. The CDR3 region is CAWSSGYETQYF. The CDR3 DNA sequence: TGTGCCTGGAGTTCAGGCTACGAGACCCAGTACTTC.

The genes are TRBV9 and TRBJ2-3, with 8 nucleotides matching TRBD2. The ends lost 0 bases at V and 4 bases at J; junction bases unmatched: 13. The CDR3 contains 18 residues. CDR1 and CDR2 (germline): SGDLS, YYNGEE. CDR3 in DNA: TGTGCCAGCAGCGTAGCTACCCCTAGCGGGTTTTTTGCAGATACGCAGTATTTT. As protein: CASSVATPSGFFADTQYF.

This rearrangement joins TRBV3-1 (or the pseudogene TRBV3-2) to TRBJ1-6, with D perhaps TRBD1 (5 bases). CDR1 is LGHDT, CDR2 YNNKEL, per germline (reference sequence). Trimming removed 5 bases from V and 9 bases from J, with 14 bases in between. The CDR3 extends over 14 amino acids. The CDR3 region has the DNA TGTGCCAGCAGCTACAGGCACACGGGTTCACCCCTCCACTTT. This gives the protein CASSYRHTGSPLHF.

The genes are TRBV19 and TRBJ2-1, with TRBD2 matching over 14 bases. V shed 4 bases, J shed 7 bases, and the junction held 9 bases outside the gene matches. Germline V lookup: CDR1 LNHDA, CDR2 SQIVND (reference sequence). CDR3 size: 17 residues. The CDR3 nucleotides are TGTGCCAGTAGTACGGGATGGGGGACTAGCGGGAGAAATGAGCAGTTCTTC. Residues: CASSTGWGTSGRNEQFF.

J is TRBJ1-2 and V is TRBV5-4, with unresolved D. V gave up 3 bases and J gave up 4 bases, with 16 bases separating them. This CDR3 spans 15 amino acids. Germline lookup yields CDR1 SGHNT and CDR2 YYREEE (reference sequence). CDR3 in amino acids: CASSSERFTPYGYTF. CDR3 in DNA: TGTGCCAGCAGCTCGGAGCGCTTTACCCCCTATGGCTACACCTTC.

This sequence joins TRBV5-6 and TRBJ2-5, with TRBD2 matching 7 bases. Germline CDR1 reads SGHDT; CDR2 reads YYEEEE. The CDR3 runs 14 residues. V lost 0 bases, J lost 3 bases, and 2 bases stayed unmatched. CDR3 in amino acids: CASSLVLAEETQYF. In DNA form, the CDR3 reads TGTGCCAGCAGCTTGGTGCTAGCGGAAGAGACCCAGTACTTC. The entire variable domain, with the rest obtained from reference TRBV5-6 and TRBJ2-5, is as follows: DAGVTQSPTHLIKTRGQQVTLRCSPKSGHDTVSWYQQALGQGPQFIFQYYEEEERQRGNFPDRFSGHQFPNYSSELNVNALLLGDSALYLCASSLVLAEETQYFGPGTRLLVL.

This clone was seen just once. V is TRBV6-2 or TRBV6-3 and J is TRBJ2-5, with TRBD2 as a possible D gene (7 bases). The V end was cut by 5 bases, the J end by 5 bases, with 12 bases between. The CDR3 totals 13 residues. Germline lookup yields CDR1 MNHEY and CDR2 SVGEGT. The CDR3, as DNA: TGTGCCAGCAGTCAACAGGGAGGGGAGACCCAGTACTTC. Translation: CASSQQGGETQYF.

This clone was seen only a few times. The J gene is TRBJ2-3, the V gene TRBV7-8; D may be TRBD1 (5 bases). The CDR3 covers 16 residues. Trimming removed 4 bases from V and 3 bases from J, with 17 bases in between. CDR1 and CDR2 (germline): SGHVS, FQNEAQ. The CDR3 loop is CASSSPSLGQTDTQYF. The CDR3 nucleotides are TGTGCCAGCAGCTCCCCCTCTCTGGGGCAAACAGATACGCAGTATTTT. Based on the CDR3 plus reference TRBV7-8 and TRBJ2-3, the full variable domain is GAGVSQSPRYKVAKRGQDVALRCDPISGHVSLFWYQQALGQGPEFLTYFQNEAQLDKSGLPSDRFFAERPEGSVSTLKIQRTQQEDSAVYLCASSSPSLGQTDTQYFGPGTRLTVL.

The rearrangement links TRBV7-9 to TRBJ2-3; the D gene is possibly TRBD1 (6 bases). Trimming took off 5 bases at V and 0 bases at J, with 9 bases between the two ends. The germline V gene has CDR1 SEHNR and CDR2 FQNEAQ (reference sequence). This CDR3 has 14 residues. The chain's CDR3 is CASSQQGSTDTQYF. The CDR3 region has the DNA TGTGCCAGCAGCCAACAGGGTAGCACAGATACGCAGTATTTT.

The chain is built from TRBV9 and TRBJ2-2, with 7 bases lining up with TRBD2. The germline V gene has CDR1 SGDLS and CDR2 YYNGEE. The CDR3 covers 16 residues. V shed 0 bases, J shed 4 bases, and the junction held 6 bases outside the gene matches. The CDR3 bases are TGTGCCAGCAGCGTAGCTCCGGCTAGCGGCACCGGGGAGCTGTTTTTT. It is translated as CASSVAPASGTGELFF.

The V call is TRBV30, the J call TRBJ1-4, with 8 bases fitting TRBD1. V was clipped by 2 bases and J by 7 bases; unmatched bases: 9. Germline values: CDR1 GTSNPN, CDR2 SVGIG (reference sequence). The CDR3 covers 15 residues. The CDR3 spells CAWSPSDRVGEKLFF. In nucleotides, the CDR3 is TGTGCCTGGAGTCCCTCGGACAGGGTTGGTGAAAAACTGTTTTTT.

This clone was observed a handful of times. The chain links TRBV19 to TRBJ1-5, with D hard to call. Germline values: CDR1 LNHDA, CDR2 SQIVND (reference sequence). This CDR3 region has 12 residues. Trimming took off 5 bases at V and 5 bases at J, with 7 bases between the two ends. This chain's CDR3 is CASSPGYQPQHF. CDR3 DNA sequence: TGTGCCAGTAGTCCGGGGTATCAGCCCCAGCATTTT.

The V call is TRBV2, the J call TRBJ1-5, with a possible D match to TRBD1 (6 bases). The CDR3 totals 12 residues. Trimming left V 11 bases short and J 7 bases short, with 15 bases between. Germline V gene sequence: CDR1 SNHLY, CDR2 FYNNEI. CDR3 sequence reads: CASGGAGQPQHF. The CDR3 nucleotides read TGTGCCTCGGGGGGCGCAGGACAGCCCCAGCATTTT.